The entry below gives a single T cell receptor beta chain sequence along with its context. The junction had 12 bases not matched to a gene; V was cut back by 3 bases and J by 2 bases. Germline-derived CDR1 and CDR2 are ENHRY and SYGVKD. The CDR3 totals 17 residues. The record originates from a study of blood T cell repertoires in COVID-19. At the level of the study: In each case, the material was cDNA or gDNA derived from T cells, B-cell-depleted T cells, or PBMCs.

Measured with immunoSEQ multiplex PCR; TCRdb has only the in-frame clones, and not every one. The data contain over 450,000 clones, about 88% of them singletons. Sequencing used peripheral blood. The TCR sequence derives from a man between 18 and 29 years old with COVID-19, enrolled during active disease. The V gene is TRBV10-3, the J gene TRBJ2-7, with 8 nucleotides matching TRBD1. The CDR3: CAISETQTDRETYEQYF. CDR3 sequence (DNA): TGTGCCATCAGTGAAACCCAGACGGACAGGGAGACCTACGAGCAGTACTTC.